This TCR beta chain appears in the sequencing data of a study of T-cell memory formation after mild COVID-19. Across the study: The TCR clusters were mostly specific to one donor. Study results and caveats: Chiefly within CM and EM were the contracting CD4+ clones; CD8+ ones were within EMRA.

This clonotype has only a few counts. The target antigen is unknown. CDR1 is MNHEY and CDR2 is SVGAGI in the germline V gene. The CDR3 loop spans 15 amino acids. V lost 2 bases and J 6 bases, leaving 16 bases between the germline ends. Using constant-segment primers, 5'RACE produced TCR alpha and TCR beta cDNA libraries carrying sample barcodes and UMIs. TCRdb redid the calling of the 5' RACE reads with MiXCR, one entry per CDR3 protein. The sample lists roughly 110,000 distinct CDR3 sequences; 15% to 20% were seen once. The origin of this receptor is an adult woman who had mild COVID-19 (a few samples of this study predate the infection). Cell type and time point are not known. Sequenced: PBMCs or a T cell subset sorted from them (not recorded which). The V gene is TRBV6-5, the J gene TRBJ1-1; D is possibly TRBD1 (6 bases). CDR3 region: CASSYRGAQDPEAFF. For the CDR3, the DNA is TGTGCCAGCAGTTACCGGGGGGCTCAGGACCCTGAAGCTTTCTTT.